Following are 23 T cell receptor beta chains from one sample sequenced in a study of blood T cell repertoires in COVID-19 (dated by TCRdb to the early 2020s). The library relied on the immunoSEQ multiplex PCR assay. TCRdb limited this immuneACCESS table to in-frame rearrangements with V and J called. A share of clones is missing; checked studies link under half to unresolved V genes, and the rest is unexplained. This sample lists more than 250,000 clones; 70% to 90% were detected once. The ten largest clones add up to approximately 5.2% of the sample. The sequenced material came from PBMCs or T cells enriched from blood (not recorded which). These receptors all stem from a young woman who had recovered from COVID-19.

The V and J genes are TRBV7-2 and TRBJ1-5; the D is unclear. Germline-derived CDR1 and CDR2 are SGHTA and FQGNSA. The CDR3 has 14 amino acids. V lost 5 bases to trimming and J lost 7 bases, with 15 bases between them. The CDR3 nucleotides are TGTGCCAGCAGCCCCATTGGTCAGTGGCAGCCCCAGCATTTT. It encodes CASSPIGQWQPQHF.

This clone was detected a few times. This chain uses TRBV27 with TRBJ1-4; 10 bases agree with TRBD1. The ends lost 8 bases at V and 11 bases at J; junction bases unmatched: 11. The CDR3 consists of 14 residues. Germline V gives CDR1 MNHEY, CDR2 SMNVEV (reference sequence). The CDR3, as DNA: TGTGCCAGCGGGGCCCGGGACAGGGGAGGGAAACTGTTTTTT. Encoded protein: CASGARDRGGKLFF.

The chain couples TRBV6-5 to TRBJ1-2; D may be TRBD1 (6 bases). V gave up 6 bases and J gave up 6 bases, with 20 bases separating them. Germline CDR1 reads MNHEY; CDR2 reads SVGAGI. This CDR3 has 15 amino acids. The CDR3 reads CASSLGGNMGHGYTF. The CDR3 coding sequence is TGTGCCAGCAGCCTTGGGGGCAATATGGGGCATGGCTACACCTTC.

The chain joins TRBV5-1 to TRBJ2-7; D ambiguous. Trimming took off 4 bases at V and 2 bases at J, with 7 bases between the two ends. Germline V gene sequence: CDR1 SGHRS, CDR2 YFSETQ. CDR3 length: 12 residues. CDR3: CASSLPPYEQYF. The CDR3 nucleotides are TGCGCCAGCAGCCTTCCCCCCTACGAGCAGTACTTC.

The chain carries TRBV7-6 and TRBJ2-2; 11 positions agree with TRBD2. CDR1 SGHVS and CDR2 FNYEAQ come from the germline V gene. The CDR3 length is 15 residues. V lost 3 bases, J lost 9 bases, and 6 bases stayed unmatched. The CDR3 DNA follows: TGTGCCAGCAGCTTTAGCGGGGGGGCGAACCGGGAGCTGTTTTTT. The encoded protein is CASSFSGGANRELFF.

CDR3 sequence: CASSQGFFAGEHNEQFF. CDR3 nucleotides: TGCGCCAGCAGCCAAGGTTTTTTCGCGGGGGAGCACAATGAGCAGTTCTTC. The V and J genes are TRBV4-1 and TRBJ2-1, with TRBD2 identical over 7 bases. J gave up 5 bases and V 1 base, and 11 bases lay outside the gene matches. The germline gives CDR1 MGHRA, CDR2 YSYEKL. The CDR3 runs to 17 residues.

This chain uses TRBV19 with TRBJ2-2, with TRBD1 matching over 9 bases. Germline trimming cut 6 bases from V and 6 bases from J; bases unmatched to any gene: 8. Germline V CDR1 and CDR2: LNHDA, SQIVND (reference sequence). CDR3 length: 15 amino acids. As DNA, the CDR3 is TGTGCCAGTAGCCCGACAGGGGGGTGGTCCGGGGAGCTGTTTTTT. This gives the protein CASSPTGGWSGELFF.

This clone was seen a few times. This chain connects TRBV10-3 to TRBJ1-3; D is uncertain. V was clipped by 4 bases and J by 0 bases, with 4 bases between them. This CDR3 is built from 13 residues. Germline V gives CDR1 ENHRY, CDR2 SYGVKD. The CDR3 is CAISVDSGNTIYF. In DNA form, the CDR3 reads TGTGCCATCAGTGTAGACTCTGGAAACACCATATATTTT.

The chain employs TRBV3-1 (or the pseudogene TRBV3-2) and TRBJ1-2, with D unresolved. The CDR3 is 15 residues long. V lost 3 bases, J lost 0 bases, and 11 bases lay in between. The germline CDR1 and CDR2 sequences are LGHDT and YNNKEL (reference sequence). This chain's CDR3 is CASSHRPPANYGYTF. CDR3 sequence (DNA): TGTGCCAGCAGCCACCGCCCCCCAGCTAACTATGGCTACACCTTC.

The rearrangement uses TRBV5-8 and TRBJ2-3, with 8 bases fitting TRBD1. After removal of 4 bases from V and 4 bases from J, the junction contained 5 bases not matched to a gene. The CDR3 extends over 14 amino acids. Germline loops: CDR1 SGHTS, CDR2 YDEGEE. The CDR3 spells CASSKDRVSDTQYF. In DNA form, the CDR3 reads TGTGCCAGCAGCAAGGACAGGGTTTCAGATACGCAGTATTTT.

The J gene is TRBJ1-5, the V gene TRBV19; D call uncertain. CDR3 length: 13 residues. The germline V gene has CDR1 LNHDA and CDR2 SQIVND (reference sequence). V dropped 5 bases and J dropped 4 bases, with 9 bases sitting between them. The DNA of the CDR3 is TGTGCCAGTAGTCCTGCGGGGAATCAGCCCCAGCATTTT. Translating it yields CASSPAGNQPQHF.

J is TRBJ2-7 and V is TRBV7-9; no clear D. Trimming removed 7 bases at V and 0 bases at J, with 16 bases between. CDR3 length: 15 amino acids. Per the germline V gene, CDR1 is SEHNR and CDR2 is FQNEAQ (reference sequence). CDR3 nucleotide sequence: TGTGCCAGCACCGTCCCCATATCCAGCTCCTACGAGCAGTACTTC. This gives the protein CASTVPISSSYEQYF.

The rearrangement joins TRBV14 to TRBJ1-1; unclear D gene. Trimming left V 5 bases short and J 4 bases short, with 14 bases between. The CDR3 is 14 amino acids. The germline gives CDR1 SGHDN, CDR2 FVKESK. CDR3 in amino acids: CASSKLGGSTEAFF. The DNA of the CDR3 is TGTGCCAGCAGCAAATTGGGAGGGAGCACTGAAGCTTTCTTT.

This chain uses TRBV19 with TRBJ2-6; TRBD2 aligns across 10 bases. V shed 1 base, J shed 2 bases, and the junction held 5 bases outside the gene matches. The CDR3 sequence is 18 residues long. CDR1 is LNHDA, CDR2 SQIVND, per germline (reference sequence). CDR3 sequence reads: CASSIVAAGGPGANVLTF. The CDR3 region has the DNA TGTGCCAGTAGTATAGTGGCAGCGGGGGGGCCTGGGGCCAACGTCCTGACTTTC.

The V call is TRBV24-1, the J call TRBJ2-5, with D possibly matching TRBD2 (6 bases). With 2 bases removed from V and 2 bases from J, the gap between germline ends came to 8 bases. Germline assignment: CDR1 KGHDR and CDR2 SFDVKD. The CDR3 spans 14 residues. The CDR3 bases are TGTGCCACCAGTGATTCCAGCGGGCAAGAGACCCAGTACTTC. Translated, it gives CATSDSSGQETQYF.

Concerning this clone itself: This specimen includes other DNA sequences encoding the same CDR3. The rearrangement links TRBV4-1 to TRBJ2-1; perhaps TRBD2 as D (5 bases). The CDR3 runs to 17 residues. Per germline, CDR1 MGHRA and CDR2 YSYEKL. Trimming removed 0 bases at V and 0 bases at J, with 12 bases between. CDR3 DNA sequence: TGCGCCAGCAGCCAAGATCCGGGTGGGAGCTCCTACAATGAGCAGTTCTTC. This sequence encodes CASSQDPGGSSYNEQFF.

The chain recombines TRBV9 with TRBJ2-7, with TRBD2 as a possible D gene (6 bases). This CDR3 is built from 13 residues. In germline, CDR1 is SGDLS, CDR2 YYNGEE. Deletions cut 3 bases from V and 3 bases from J, with 10 bases between. CDR3 sequence (DNA): TGTGCCAGCAGCGGGACCGGGGGCTACGAGCAGTACTTC. It is translated as CASSGTGGYEQYF. Full variable domain (missing parts from reference TRBV9 and TRBJ2-7): DSGVTQTPKHLITATGQRVTLRCSPRSGDLSVYWYQQSLDQGLQFLIQYYNGEERAKGNILERFSAQQFPDLHSELNLSSLELGDSALYFCASSGTGGYEQYFGPGTRLTVT.

The chain uses TRBV13 and TRBJ2-2; no clear D gene. The V gene lost 1 base and the J gene lost 4 bases, with 4 bases spanning the gap. CDR1 and CDR2 (germline): PRHDT, FYEKMQ (reference sequence). The CDR3 covers 13 residues. The CDR3 loop is CASSLVLTGELFF. In DNA, the CDR3 is TGTGCCAGCAGCTTAGTACTCACCGGGGAGCTGTTTTTT.

The chain joins TRBV10-3 to TRBJ1-6; 7 bases line up with TRBD1. Germline CDR1 and CDR2: ENHRY and SYGVKD. V dropped 1 base and J dropped 8; count of bases not matched to a gene: 8. The CDR3 is 16 amino acids. The CDR3, as DNA: TGTGCCATCAGTGAGTTGGCAGGGGGAGGAGATTCACCCCTCCACTTT. It yields the protein CAISELAGGGDSPLHF.

The chain couples TRBV7-3 to TRBJ2-2; 9 nucleotides agree with TRBD1. CDR3 length: 16 residues. The germline V gene encodes CDR1 SGHTA and CDR2 FQGTGA. V dropped 5 bases and J dropped 0; count of bases not matched to a gene: 4. CDR3 residues: CASSPGTGTNTGELFF. CDR3 bases: TGTGCCAGCAGCCCGGGGACAGGGACGAACACCGGGGAGCTGTTTTTT. The entire variable domain, with the rest obtained from reference TRBV7-3 and TRBJ2-2, is as follows: GAGVSQTPSNKVTEKGKYVELRCDPISGHTALYWYRQSLGQGPEFLIYFQGTGAADDSGLPNDRFFAVRPEGSVSTLKIQRTERGDSAVYLCASSPGTGTNTGELFFGEGSRLTVL.

About this clone: The sample has other DNA sequences that encode this CDR3 too. The chain uses TRBV19 and TRBJ2-7; D possibly corresponds to TRBD1 (6 bases). Germline V lookup: CDR1 LNHDA, CDR2 SQIVND (reference sequence). The CDR3 sequence is 14 residues long. The V gene lost 2 bases and the J gene lost 2 bases, with 10 bases spanning the gap. The DNA of the CDR3 is TGTGCCAGTAGTATAAGCAGGGGCCCCTACGAGCAGTACTTC. Translating it yields CASSISRGPYEQYF. Drawing the rest from reference TRBV19 and TRBJ2-7, the complete variable domain is DGGITQSPKYLFRKEGQNVTLSCEQNLNHDAMYWYRQDPGQGLRLIYYSQIVNDFQKGDIAEGYSVSREKKESFPLTVTSAQKNPTAFYLCASSISRGPYEQYFGPGTRLTVT.

The chain links TRBV7-2 to TRBJ1-5; D might be TRBD1 (5 bases). Germline CDR1 is SGHTA and CDR2 is FQGNSA. The germline V and J ends were trimmed by 4 bases and 0 bases, with 10 bases remaining between them. There are 15 residues in the CDR3. DNA for the CDR3: TGTGCCAGCAGCTCCGGGGACTATAGCAATCAGCCCCAGCATTTT. Amino acids: CASSSGDYSNQPQHF.

The CDR3 sequence is CATSRDGGQSLANTIYF. CDR3 sequence (DNA): TGTGCCACCAGCAGAGATGGGGGACAGTCTCTCGCGAACACCATATATTTT. V usage is TRBV15 and J usage is TRBJ1-3, with 7 positions matching TRBD1. The V gene end was trimmed by 0 bases and the J gene end by 7 bases; junction bases not matched to a gene: 12. Germline loops: CDR1 LNHNV, CDR2 YYDKDF (reference sequence). This CDR3 is 17 amino acids long.